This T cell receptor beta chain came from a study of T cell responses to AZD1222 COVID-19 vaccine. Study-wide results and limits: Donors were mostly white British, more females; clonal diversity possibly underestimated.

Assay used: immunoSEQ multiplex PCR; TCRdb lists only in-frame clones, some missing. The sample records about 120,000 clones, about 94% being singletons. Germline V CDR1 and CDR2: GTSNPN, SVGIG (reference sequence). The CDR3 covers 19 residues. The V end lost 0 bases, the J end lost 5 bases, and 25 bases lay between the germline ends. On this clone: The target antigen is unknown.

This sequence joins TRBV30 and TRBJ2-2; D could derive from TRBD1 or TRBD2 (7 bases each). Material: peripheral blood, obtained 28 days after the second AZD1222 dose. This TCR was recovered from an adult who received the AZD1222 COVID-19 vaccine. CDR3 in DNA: TGTGCCTGGAGTGTAACGGAGGGGGCCCCCCTGCGGGGGACCGGGGAGCTGTTTTTT. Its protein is CAWSVTEGAPLRGTGELFF.